Presented here are 14 T cell receptor beta chains from one specimen sequenced in a study of identical twins. TCRdb re-derived calls from the 5' RACE reads in MiXCR, one entry per CDR3 protein. The repertoire holds under 350,000 distinct CDR3 sequences, just under 9.5% seen once, with roughly 6.8% in the top ten. These data also formed part of another study, on yellow fever vaccine responses in identical twins.

The sequencing input was CD8+ T cells sorted from blood. Every receptor here comes from a woman under 30 in good health.

This clonotype was seen a handful of times. V gene TRBV20-1 combines with J gene TRBJ2-7, with 9 bases that match TRBD1. The CDR3 totals 15 residues. CDR1 is DFQATT, CDR2 SNEGSKA, per germline (reference sequence). The V segment lost 6 bases and the J segment 1 base; nucleotides outside the gene matches: 10. CDR3 nucleotide sequence: TGCAGTGCCCTGGCCTGGGACAGGGCATCCTACGAGCAGTACTTC. Translated, it gives CSALAWDRASYEQYF.

This clonotype was detected a few times. CDR3 protein: CASSYSGGEYEQYF. As DNA, the CDR3 is TGTGCCAGCAGTTACTCAGGGGGCGAGTACGAGCAGTACTTC. This rearrangement joins TRBV6-2 or TRBV6-3 to TRBJ2-7; 7 bases map to TRBD1. Germline loops: CDR1 MNHEY, CDR2 SVGEGT. The CDR3 loop spans 14 amino acids. Trimming took 0 bases from V and 4 from J; bases not matched to a gene: 3.

This clonotype was observed a few times. V gene TRBV4-1 combines with J gene TRBJ2-7; TRBD2 matches 8 bases. Germline V gene lookup returns CDR1 MGHRA and CDR2 YSYEKL. This CDR3 contains 14 residues. Germline trimming cut 2 bases from V and 4 bases from J; bases unmatched to any gene: 4. The CDR3 bases are TGCGCCAGCAGCCAAAGTGCTAGCGGGTACGAGCAGTACTTC. Its protein product is CASSQSASGYEQYF.

V gene TRBV7-9 combines with J gene TRBJ2-7, with 10 bases lining up with TRBD1. V lost 2 bases and J lost 3; bases outside the gene matches: 4. The germline CDR1 and CDR2 sequences are SEHNR and FQNEAQ (reference sequence). The CDR3 covers 15 residues. This chain's CDR3 is CASSLRTGGDYEQYF. The DNA for the CDR3 is TGTGCCAGCAGCTTACGGACAGGGGGAGACTACGAGCAGTACTTC.

The table lists this clonotype with many counts. At one boundary the junction diverges from the germline segment, which might be a read error. The genes are TRBV7-7 and TRBJ2-1, with 10 bases identical to TRBD1. The germline gives CDR1 SSHAT, CDR2 FNYEAQ (reference sequence). There are 15 residues in the CDR3. CDR3 bases: TGTGCTAGCAGCTTGGACAGGGGGATTTACAATGAGCAGTTCTTC. Translating gives CASSLDRGIYNEQFF.

V and J are TRBV4-2 and TRBJ1-5; TRBD1 aligns across 8 bases. Trimming took 4 bases from V and 4 from J; bases not matched to a gene: 3. Germline CDR1 reads LGHNA; CDR2 reads YNFKEQ. The length of the CDR3 is 14 residues. CDR3 nucleotide sequence: TGTGCCAGCAGCCCCAGGGGGCGGAATCAGCCCCAGCATTTT. This sequence encodes CASSPRGRNQPQHF.

Turning to this clonotype: A read error may account for a junction end that differs from germline. V usage is TRBV13 and J usage is TRBJ2-3; the D gene is possibly TRBD1 (6 bases). CDR1 PRHDT and CDR2 FYEKMQ come from the germline V gene (reference sequence). The CDR3 runs to 15 residues. The CDR3 bases are TGTGCCAGCAGCGTAGGGGGACCTAGCACAGATACGCAGTATTTT. It yields the protein CASSVGGPSTDTQYF.

This clonotype was picked up many times. V and J are TRBV28 and TRBJ2-3, with 8 bases identical to TRBD1. The CDR3 consists of 13 residues. Germline CDR1 reads MDHEN; CDR2 reads SYDVKM. V was clipped by 6 bases and J by 4 bases; unmatched bases: 3. CDR3 nucleotides: TGTGCCAGCAGCGTGACAGGGGCAGATACGCAGTATTTT. Translating it yields CASSVTGADTQYF.

This clonotype was seen repeatedly, ten times or more. The chain combines TRBV15 with TRBJ1-5; D remains ambiguous. This CDR3 region has 15 residues. V lost 1 base, J lost 2 bases, and 9 bases lay in between. Germline CDR1 is LNHNV and CDR2 is YYDKDF (reference sequence). CDR3 loop: CATSRGEVGNQPQHF. CDR3 nucleotides: TGTGCCACCAGCAGAGGGGAGGTTGGCAATCAGCCCCAGCATTTT.

This chain links TRBV7-8 with TRBJ2-5; TRBD1 matches 7 bases. J lost 3 bases, V lost 2 bases, and 9 bases had no gene match. Germline V gene sequence: CDR1 SGHVS, CDR2 FQNEAQ. The CDR3 loop spans 16 amino acids. The CDR3 region has the DNA TGTGCCAGCAGCTTATTGGACAGGCTGGAGGAAGAGACCCAGTACTTC. Translating gives CASSLLDRLEEETQYF.

This clonotype has a count of ten or more. V usage is TRBV6-2 or TRBV6-3 and J usage is TRBJ1-2; D remains ambiguous. CDR1 and CDR2 from the germline V gene are MNHEY and SVGEGT. This CDR3 comprises 14 residues. Trimming shortened V by 7 bases and J by 2 bases, and 14 bases separated the two germline ends. The CDR3 region has the DNA TGTGCCAGCATGCCCGGGAACTTCAACTATGGCTACACCTTC. Residues: CASMPGNFNYGYTF.

This clonotype was recorded many times. The chain links TRBV4-1 to TRBJ1-3; no reliable D call. Germline V gene data show CDR1 as MGHRA and CDR2 as YSYEKL. The CDR3 covers 15 residues. V lost 4 bases and J 6 bases, leaving 16 bases between the germline ends. The chain's CDR3 is CASSLSAGYENTIYF. The CDR3 DNA is TGCGCCAGCAGCCTAAGCGCGGGATACGAAAACACCATATATTTT.

This chain uses TRBV7-8 with TRBJ2-5; 7 bases match TRBD1. The V gene's germline CDR1 is SGHVS and CDR2 FQNEAQ. Trimming at V came to 5 bases and at J to 2 bases, leaving 8 bases not matched to a gene. CDR3 length: 15 residues. The CDR3 loop reads CASSDTTGKQETQYF. As DNA, the CDR3 is TGTGCCAGCAGCGACACGACAGGGAAACAAGAGACCCAGTACTTC.

The chain is built from TRBV27 and TRBJ2-1; D may correspond to TRBD1 or TRBD2 (5 bases each). Germline V gives CDR1 MNHEY, CDR2 SMNVEV (reference sequence). The CDR3 runs 16 residues. Trimming took 0 bases from V and 8 from J, leaving 17 bases between them. The CDR3 protein is CASSLSRAALGDEQFF. The CDR3 nucleotides read TGTGCCAGCAGTTTATCGAGAGCGGCCCTAGGGGATGAGCAGTTCTTC.